This T cell receptor (beta chain) was sequenced for a study of spatial heterogeneity in lung cancer. Study details: There were, on average, more than 9.5 raw-read appearances for each unique TCR and UMI combination.

Notes on the study in general: Intratumoral expanded alpha and beta TCR counts were found to track tumor mutation counts.

Time point defined: sample taken at primary tumor resection. Sequencing covered unsorted whole RNA taken from tumor, nontumor lung or frozen PBMC. Each CDR3 protein gets one entry after TCRdb re-called the 5' RACE reads with MiXCR. The sample holds about 5,700 distinct CDR3 sequences; more than 20% are singletons and the top ten take under 30%. Note on this clonotype: The antigen is undetermined.

The J segment lost 5 bases and the V segment lost 5 bases, leaving 9 bases of the junction unmatched. Germline-derived CDR1 and CDR2 are MGHRA and YSYEKL. There are 16 residues in the CDR3. This material consisted of lung tumor tissue, taken at surgery. The chain is built from TRBV4-1 and TRBJ2-5; 12 bases fit TRBD1. This receptor was identified in a male donor with early-stage non-small cell lung cancer. The CDR3 sequence: CASSSAGTGGKETQYF. CDR3 nucleotides: TGCGCCAGCAGCTCTGCCGGGACAGGGGGCAAGGAGACCCAGTACTTC.